Described below is a single TCR beta chain sequence and its context. There are 13 residues in the CDR3. J lost 8 bases, V lost 5 bases, and 3 bases had no gene match. Germline CDR1 is SGHTA and CDR2 is FQGNSA. These data come from a study of blood T cells in healthy people across ages. A sample-barcoded 5' primer and a J-beta primer mix were used in a second PCR of about 7 to 12 cycles. TCRdb called the 5' RACE reads again in MiXCR, with one record for every CDR3 protein. The sample lists about a million distinct CDR3 sequences; roughly two fifths were seen once. This chain joins TRBV7-2 and TRBJ2-3, with TRBD2 matching over 11 bases. This TCR was recovered from a young man in good health. Sequenced: blood. The CDR3 bases are TGTGCCAGCAGCGATAGCGGGAGGGGTACGCAGTATTTT. This sequence encodes CASSDSGRGTQYF.